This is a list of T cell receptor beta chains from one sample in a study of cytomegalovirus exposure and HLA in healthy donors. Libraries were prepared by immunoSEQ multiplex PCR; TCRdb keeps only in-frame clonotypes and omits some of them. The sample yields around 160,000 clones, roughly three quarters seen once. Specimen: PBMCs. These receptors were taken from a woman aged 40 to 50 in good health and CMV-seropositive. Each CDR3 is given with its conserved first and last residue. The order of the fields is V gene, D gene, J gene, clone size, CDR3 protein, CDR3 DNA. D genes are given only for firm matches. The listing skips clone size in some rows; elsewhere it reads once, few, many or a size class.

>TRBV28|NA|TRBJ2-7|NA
CASSPASGQSQSSYEQYF
TGTGCCAGCAGTCCCGCCTCCGGACAGTCCCAGAGCTCCTACGAGCAGTACTTC
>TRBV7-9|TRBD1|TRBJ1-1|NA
CASSFGQGDTEAFF
TGTGCCAGCAGCTTCGGGCAGGGGGACACTGAAGCTTTCTTT
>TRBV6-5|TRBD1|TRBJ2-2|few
CASSSGTGLAGELFF
TGTGCCAGCAGTTCAGGGACAGGATTAGCCGGGGAGCTGTTTTTT
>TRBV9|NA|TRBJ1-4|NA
CASTPQGATNEKLFF
TGTGCCAGCACGCCCCAAGGGGCGACTAATGAAAAACTGTTTTTT
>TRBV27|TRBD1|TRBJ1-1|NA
CASGRQGARTEAFF
TGTGCCAGCGGACGACAGGGGGCAAGGACTGAAGCTTTCTTT
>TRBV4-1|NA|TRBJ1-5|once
CASSQEAGNQPQHF
TGCGCCAGCAGCCAAGAGGCTGGCAATCAGCCCCAGCATTTT
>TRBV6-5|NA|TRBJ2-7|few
CASSPLEGTEQYF
TGTGCCAGCAGTCCCCTGGAGGGTACCGAGCAGTACTTC
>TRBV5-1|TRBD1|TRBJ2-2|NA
CASSLGDRGRNTGELFF
TGCGCCAGCAGCTTGGGGGACAGGGGGCGGAACACCGGGGAGCTGTTTTTT
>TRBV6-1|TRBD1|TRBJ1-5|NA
CASSAGGTYSNQPQHF
TGTGCCAGCAGTGCAGGGGGCACCTATAGCAATCAGCCCCAGCATTTT
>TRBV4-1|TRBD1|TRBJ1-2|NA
CASSQEPGGGYGYTF
TGCGCCAGCAGCCAAGAGCCAGGGGGCGGCTATGGCTACACCTTC
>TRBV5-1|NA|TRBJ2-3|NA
CASSLGVAGTGTSTDTQYF
TGCGCCAGCAGCTTGGGGGTGGCCGGGACTGGCACTAGCACAGATACGCAGTATTTT
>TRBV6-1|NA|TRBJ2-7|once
CASSETRGIPYEQYF
TGTGCCAGCAGTGAAACTCGGGGAATACCCTACGAGCAGTACTTC
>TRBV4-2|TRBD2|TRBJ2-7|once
CASSIRTSGGGSYEQYF
TGTGCCAGCAGCATTCGGACTAGCGGGGGTGGTTCCTACGAGCAGTACTTC
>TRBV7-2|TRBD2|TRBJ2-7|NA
CASSSRAGSEQYF
TGTGCCAGCAGCTCTAGAGCGGGGAGCGAGCAGTACTTC
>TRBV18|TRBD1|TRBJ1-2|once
CASSPLADRGAYGYTF
TGTGCCAGCTCACCACTTGCGGACAGGGGTGCCTATGGCTACACCTTC
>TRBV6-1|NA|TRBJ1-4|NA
CASSEGFINEKLFF
TGTGCCAGCAGTGAAGGTTTTATTAATGAAAAACTGTTTTTT
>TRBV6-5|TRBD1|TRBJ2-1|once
CASSSGQGAYNEQFF
TGTGCCAGCAGCAGCGGACAGGGGGCTTACAATGAGCAGTTCTTC
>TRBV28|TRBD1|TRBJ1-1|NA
CASSIYRGDTEAFF
TGTGCCAGCAGTATTTACAGGGGGGACACTGAAGCTTTCTTT
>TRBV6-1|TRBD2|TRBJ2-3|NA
CASSDRGSGGTDTQYF
TGTGCCAGCAGTGACCGGGGGAGCGGGGGGACAGATACGCAGTATTTT
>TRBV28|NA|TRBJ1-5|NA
CASIPQGRVQPQHF
TGTGCCAGCATTCCCCAGGGTCGGGTTCAGCCCCAGCATTTT
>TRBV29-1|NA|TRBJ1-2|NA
CSVVSVDYGYTF
TGCAGCGTTGTTTCAGTGGACTATGGCTACACCTTC
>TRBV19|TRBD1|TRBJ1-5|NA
CASSPRDRQDSNQPQHF
TGTGCCAGTAGTCCCCGGGACAGACAGGATAGCAATCAGCCCCAGCATTTT
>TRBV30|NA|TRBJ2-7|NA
CAWSPDNWSSYEQYF
TGTGCCTGGAGTCCAGATAACTGGAGCTCCTACGAGCAGTACTTC
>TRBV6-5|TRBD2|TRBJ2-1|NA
CASSYQGLAGEQFF
TGTGCCAGCAGTTACCAGGGACTAGCTGGTGAGCAGTTCTTC
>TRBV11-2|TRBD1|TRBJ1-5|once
CASSPRTGQGSHQPQHF
TGTGCCAGCAGCCCACGGACGGGACAGGGGTCTCATCAGCCCCAGCATTTT
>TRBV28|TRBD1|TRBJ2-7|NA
CASNGAGGSYEQYF
TGTGCCAGCAATGGGGCAGGGGGATCCTACGAGCAGTACTTC
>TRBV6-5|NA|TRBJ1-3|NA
CASSRGGGSGNTIYF
TGTGCCAGCAGCAGGGGAGGGGGTTCTGGAAACACCATATATTTT
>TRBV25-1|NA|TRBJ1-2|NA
CASSESGRGNYGYTF
TGTGCCAGCAGTGAATCTGGCAGGGGAAACTATGGCTACACCTTC
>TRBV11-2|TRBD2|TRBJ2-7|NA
CASSPSGGPYEQYF
TGTGCCAGCAGCCCTAGCGGGGGGCCTTACGAGCAGTACTTC
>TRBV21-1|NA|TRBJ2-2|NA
CASSKGASGGAWTGELFF
TGTGCCAGCAGCAAAGGGGCTAGCGGGGGGGCGTGGACCGGGGAGCTGTTTTTT
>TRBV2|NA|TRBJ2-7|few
CASRFRGSSYEQYF
TGTGCCAGCAGGTTTAGGGGGAGCTCCTACGAGCAGTACTTC
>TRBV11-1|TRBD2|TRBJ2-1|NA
CASSPGTSGGPAKQFF
TGTGCCAGCAGCCCCGGGACTAGCGGGGGGCCCGCTAAGCAGTTCTTC
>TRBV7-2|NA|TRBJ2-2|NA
CASSSGRTGELFF
TGTGCCAGCAGCTCAGGGCGAACCGGGGAGCTGTTTTTT
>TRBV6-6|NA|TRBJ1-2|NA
CASSYGQTQGYTF
TGTGCCAGCAGTTATGGGCAGACGCAGGGCTACACCTTC
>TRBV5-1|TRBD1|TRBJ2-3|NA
CASSRQGSTDTQYF
TGCGCCAGCAGCCGACAGGGGAGCACAGATACGCAGTATTTT
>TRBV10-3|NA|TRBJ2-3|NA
CAIKGGTDTQYF
TGTGCCATTAAAGGGGGCACAGATACGCAGTATTTT
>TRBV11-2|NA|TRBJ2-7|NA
CASSLDSADTYEQYF
TGTGCCAGCAGCTTAGACAGCGCGGACACCTACGAGCAGTACTTC
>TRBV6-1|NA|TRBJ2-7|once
CASSEVPGGAYEQYF
TGTGCCAGCAGTGAAGTTCCGGGGGGCGCCTACGAGCAGTACTTC
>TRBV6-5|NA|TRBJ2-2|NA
CASSYEGMGTGELFF
TGTGCCAGCAGTTACGAGGGTATGGGGACCGGGGAGCTGTTTTTT
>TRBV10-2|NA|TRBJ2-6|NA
CASSDWAGASGANVLTF
TGCGCCAGCAGTGATTGGGCGGGGGCCTCCGGGGCCAACGTCCTGACTTTC
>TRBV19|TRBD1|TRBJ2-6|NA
CASSPTNRGSGANVLTF
TGTGCCAGTAGTCCAACCAACAGGGGGTCAGGGGCCAACGTCCTGACTTTC
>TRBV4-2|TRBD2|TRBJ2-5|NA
CASSQNRLAGLSETQYF
TGTGCCAGCAGCCAGAATAGACTAGCGGGGTTGAGCGAGACCCAGTACTTC
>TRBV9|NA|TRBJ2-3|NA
CASDRGWGSQDTQYF
TGTGCCAGCGACCGAGGGTGGGGATCGCAGGATACGCAGTATTTT
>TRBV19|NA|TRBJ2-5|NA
CASSGGLQETQYF
TGTGCCAGTAGCGGGGGGCTCCAAGAGACCCAGTACTTC
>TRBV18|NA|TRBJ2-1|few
CASSPPQTGSSYNEQFF
TGTGCCAGCTCACCTCCCCAAACGGGGAGCTCCTACAATGAGCAGTTCTTC
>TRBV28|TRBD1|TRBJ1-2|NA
CASSSRDRDCGYTF
TGTGCCAGCAGTTCCAGAGACAGGGACTGTGGCTACACCTTC
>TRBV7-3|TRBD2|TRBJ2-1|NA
CASSVTSGGRDEQFF
TGTGCCAGCAGCGTTACTAGCGGGGGTAGGGATGAGCAGTTCTTC
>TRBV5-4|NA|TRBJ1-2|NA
CASSLSGVDGYTF
TGTGCCAGCAGCTTGTCCGGGGTGGATGGCTACACCTTC
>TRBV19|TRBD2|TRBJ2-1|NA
CASSQPLAGGRNEQFF
TGTGCCAGTAGCCAGCCCTTAGCGGGGGGGCGTAATGAGCAGTTCTTC